Shown below are 20 T cell receptor beta chains from a single sample sequenced in a study of cytomegalovirus exposure and HLA in healthy donors. 60 Vbeta and 13 Jbeta primers were used in PCR. The protocol was immunoSEQ multiplex PCR, while the TCRdb copy is restricted to in-frame clones and leaves out a portion. The table lists fewer than 200,000 clones, about 82% of them singletons, with around 0.71% in the top ten. Sequenced material: PBMCs. The receptor set was obtained from a female donor in good health and CMV-seronegative.

The chain links TRBV11-2 to TRBJ1-5; possible D gene TRBD1, 5 bases. This CDR3 is built from 14 residues. V lost 2 bases, J lost 1 base, and 6 bases lay in between. The germline CDR1 and CDR2 sequences are SGHAT and FQNNGV. CDR3 DNA: TGTGCCAGCAGCTTAAGGGGAAGCAATCAGCCCCAGCATTTT. It encodes CASSLRGSNQPQHF.

The chain couples TRBV6-6 to TRBJ2-5; 8 bases align to TRBD2. The V segment lost 8 bases and the J segment 2 bases; nucleotides outside the gene matches: 10. This CDR3 spans 15 amino acids. Germline V lookup: CDR1 MNHNY, CDR2 SVGAGI (reference sequence). CDR3 DNA sequence: TGTGCCAGCTCGCTGGCGGGAGGCTTTCAAGAGACCCAGTACTTC. It encodes CASSLAGGFQETQYF.

Comments on this clone: The junction does not match germline at one end; this may be a read error. The chain uses TRBV7-9 and TRBJ2-2; 13 bases line up with TRBD2. From germline, CDR1 is SEHNR and CDR2 FQNEAQ (reference sequence). The CDR3 is 13 amino acids. The CDR3 DNA reads as TGTACCAGCGGACTAGCGGGAGCCGGGGAGCTGTTTTTT. Protein: CTSGLAGAGELFF.

The table lists this clone with a few counts. V usage is TRBV9 and J usage is TRBJ2-1; TRBD1 agrees at 9 bases. The trim removed 4 bases at V and 5 bases at J, leaving 10 bases unmatched. This CDR3 is built from 16 residues. The V gene's germline CDR1 is SGDLS and CDR2 YYNGEE. The CDR3 bases are TGTGCCAGCAGCCCATCAGCGGACAGGGGTCACAATGAGCAGTTCTTC. Amino acid sequence: CASSPSADRGHNEQFF.

The rearrangement links TRBV7-9 to TRBJ2-7; 9 bases line up with TRBD2. This CDR3 comprises 15 residues. Germline trimming cut 3 bases from V and 3 bases from J; bases unmatched to any gene: 6. CDR1 is SEHNR and CDR2 is FQNEAQ in the germline V gene (reference sequence). The CDR3 loop reads CASSFTGTSSYEQYF. CDR3 sequence (DNA): TGTGCCAGCAGCTTCACCGGGACTAGCAGCTACGAGCAGTACTTC. The full variable domain, its missing parts supplied by reference TRBV7-9 and TRBJ2-7, is DTGVSQNPRHKITKRGQNVTFRCDPISEHNRLYWYRQTLGQGPEFLTYFQNEAQLEKSRLLSDRFSAERPKGSFSTLEIQRTEQGDSAMYLCASSFTGTSSYEQYFGPGTRLTVT.

This clone was seen a few times. The rearrangement joins TRBV6-6 to TRBJ2-3; 7 nucleotides match TRBD2. Germline CDR1 is MNHNY and CDR2 is SVGAGI (reference sequence). V shed 8 bases and J 2 bases; nucleotides not matched to a gene: 7. The CDR3 covers 14 residues. CDR3 loop: CASGGGPDTDTQYF. The CDR3 DNA reads TGTGCCAGCGGGGGGGGACCCGACACAGATACGCAGTATTTT.

J is TRBJ2-4 and V is TRBV6-4, with 12 bases that match TRBD1. CDR1 is MRHNA and CDR2 is SNTAGT in the germline V gene. Trimming took 4 bases from V and 1 from J; bases not matched to a gene: 5. The CDR3 length is 17 residues. The CDR3 loop is CASSVPGQGAAKNIQYF. CDR3 nucleotides: TGTGCCAGCAGTGTTCCGGGACAGGGGGCGGCCAAAAACATTCAGTACTTC.

The chain couples TRBV9 to TRBJ1-1; a weak D match, TRBD1 (5 bases). CDR3 length: 13 amino acids. CDR1 SGDLS and CDR2 YYNGEE come from the germline V gene. Trimming removed 6 bases from V and 1 base from J, with 10 bases in between. In DNA, the CDR3 is TGTGCCAGCAAGAGCGACAGGAACACTGAAGCTTTCTTT. It translates to CASKSDRNTEAFF.

The J gene is TRBJ2-2, the V gene TRBV19; TRBD2 matches at 10 bases. Trimming at V came to 3 bases and at J to 5 bases, leaving 6 bases not matched to a gene. There are 16 residues in the CDR3. Germline V lookup: CDR1 LNHDA, CDR2 SQIVND (reference sequence). The CDR3 coding sequence is TGTGCCAGTAGTATTGTAGCGGGAGGAGGAACCGGGGAGCTGTTTTTT. It translates to CASSIVAGGGTGELFF.

This rearrangement joins TRBV6-1 to TRBJ1-3, with TRBD1 matching over 7 bases. Looked up from germline, CDR1 is MNHNS and CDR2 is SASEGT. This CDR3 has 17 amino acids. V was clipped by 3 bases and J by 0 bases; unmatched bases: 8. The CDR3: CASSDYGQAHSGNTIYF. The CDR3 DNA sequence: TGTGCCAGCAGTGACTACGGACAGGCCCACTCTGGAAACACCATATATTTT.

This chain connects TRBV23-1 to TRBJ2-7; a weak D match, TRBD2 (5 bases). TRBV23-1 is reported as an ORF; its role is uncertain. This CDR3 is built from 15 residues. Between the trimmed V and J ends, which lost 6 bases and 3 bases, there was a span of 18 bases. The DNA for the CDR3 is TGCGCCAGCAGCCAACCGCCCCGGGGAGACTACGAGCAGTACTTC. Residues: CASSQPPRGDYEQYF.

The chain has TRBV5-1 and TRBJ2-1; 10 bases line up with TRBD2. Looked up from germline, CDR1 is SGHRS and CDR2 is YFSETQ. The junction had 14 bases not matched to a gene; V was cut back by 4 bases and J by 7 bases. The CDR3 covers 17 residues. The CDR3 DNA is TGCGCCAGCAGCCGGGGGCCTGGAGCGGGGGGGACTAATGAGCAGTTCTTC. Amino acids: CASSRGPGAGGTNEQFF.

This clone has only one observation. V usage is TRBV6-1 and J usage is TRBJ1-1; D gene unclear. The V gene lost 5 bases and the J gene lost 1 base, with 8 bases spanning the gap. CDR3 length equals 13 residues. Germline lookup yields CDR1 MNHNS and CDR2 SASEGT. The CDR3 loop is CASSKHQNTEAFF. The CDR3 DNA reads as TGTGCCAGCAGTAAACACCAGAACACTGAAGCTTTCTTT.

V and J are TRBV28 and TRBJ2-5, with 7 bases identical to TRBD1. The CDR3 runs 16 residues. Germline CDR1 MDHEN, CDR2 SYDVKM. V shed 6 bases, J shed 5 bases, and the junction held 15 bases outside the gene matches. Written as DNA, the CDR3 is TGTGCCAGCAGCTCTTCTGGGACAGCCCTACGGGAGACCCAGTACTTC. Translation gives CASSSSGTALRETQYF.

The chain is built from TRBV30 and TRBJ2-2; 7 nucleotides line up with TRBD1. Trimming removed 2 bases from V and 6 bases from J; junction bases left unmatched: 3. CDR3 length: 13 residues. CDR1 and CDR2 (germline): GTSNPN, SVGIG (reference sequence). DNA for the CDR3: TGTGCCTGGAGTACAGGGGTCTCCGGGGAGCTGTTTTTT. Protein product: CAWSTGVSGELFF.

V gene TRBV13 combines with J gene TRBJ1-2, with TRBD1 identical over 11 bases. CDR3 length: 18 amino acids. The V segment lost 7 bases and the J segment 3 bases; nucleotides outside the gene matches: 16. CDR1 PRHDT and CDR2 FYEKMQ come from the germline V gene (reference sequence). The CDR3 is CASNPNSWTGGMDYGYTF. The CDR3 coding sequence is TGTGCCAGCAACCCCAACTCCTGGACAGGGGGCATGGACTATGGCTACACCTTC. The whole variable domain, remainder taken from reference TRBV13 and TRBJ1-2, is AAGVIQSPRHLIKEKRETATLKCYPIPRHDTVYWYQQGPGQDPQFLISFYEKMQSDKGSIPDRFSAQQFSDYHSELNMSSLELGDSALYFCASNPNSWTGGMDYGYTFGSGTRLTVV.

The CDR3 here is CATGLGWESNQPQHF. The DNA of the CDR3 is TGCGCCACAGGCCTGGGCTGGGAGAGCAATCAGCCCCAGCATTTT. J is TRBJ1-5 and V is TRBV10-2; D unclear. Trimming left V 10 bases short and J 1 base short, with 17 bases between. The CDR3 consists of 15 residues. Germline V gene sequence: CDR1 WSHSY, CDR2 SAAADI.

This sequence joins TRBV4-1 and TRBJ2-7, with D unclear. CDR3 length: 14 amino acids. Deletions cut 5 bases from V and 2 bases from J, with 13 bases between. Germline V gene data show CDR1 as MGHRA and CDR2 as YSYEKL. Written as DNA, the CDR3 is TGCGCCAGCAGCGATTCAGGATCCACCTACGAGCAGTACTTC. It translates to CASSDSGSTYEQYF.

J is TRBJ1-1 and V is TRBV5-5; D unclear. CDR1 and CDR2 (germline): SGHKS, YYEKEE (reference sequence). Trimming cost V 4 bases and J 1 base, with 14 bases left between them. This CDR3 is 15 amino acids long. This CDR3 is CASSAHSTENTEAFF. Here the CDR3 DNA reads TGTGCCAGCAGCGCCCACTCAACAGAGAACACTGAAGCTTTCTTT.

The chain is built from TRBV5-6 and TRBJ2-5, with D perhaps TRBD1 (6 bases). V lost 4 bases, J lost 11 bases, and 12 bases lay in between. The CDR3 covers 11 residues. Germline assignment: CDR1 SGHDT and CDR2 YYEEEE. In nucleotides, the CDR3 is TGTGCCAGCAGCCTCAGGACAGAGCAGTACTTC. This translates into CASSLRTEQYF.